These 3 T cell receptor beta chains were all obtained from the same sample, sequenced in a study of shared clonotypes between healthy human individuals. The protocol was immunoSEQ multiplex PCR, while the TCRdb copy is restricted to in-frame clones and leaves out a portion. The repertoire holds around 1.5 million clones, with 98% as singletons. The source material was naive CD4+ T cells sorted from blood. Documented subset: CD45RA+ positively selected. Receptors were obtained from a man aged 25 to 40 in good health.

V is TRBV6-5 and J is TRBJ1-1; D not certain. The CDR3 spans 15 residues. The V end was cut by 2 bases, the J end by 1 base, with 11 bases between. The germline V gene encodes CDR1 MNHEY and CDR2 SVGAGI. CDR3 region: CASSYRGFANTEAFF. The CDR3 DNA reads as TGTGCCAGCAGTTACCGAGGGTTCGCGAACACTGAAGCTTTCTTT.

The CDR3 loop is CSVPSVKYEQFF. The CDR3 bases are TGCAGCGTTCCTTCCGTGAAGTATGAGCAGTTCTTC. The chain links TRBV29-1 to TRBJ2-1; D is unclear. Looked up from germline, CDR1 is SQVTM and CDR2 is ANQGSEA. This CDR3 region has 12 residues. V lost 5 bases, J lost 8 bases, and 13 bases lay in between.

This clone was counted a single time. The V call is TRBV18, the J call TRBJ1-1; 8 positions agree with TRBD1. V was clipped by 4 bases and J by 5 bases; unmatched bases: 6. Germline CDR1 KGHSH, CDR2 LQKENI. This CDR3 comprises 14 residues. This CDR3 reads CASSRDRTGTEAFF. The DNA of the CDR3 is TGTGCCAGCTCACGGGACAGGACGGGAACTGAAGCTTTCTTT. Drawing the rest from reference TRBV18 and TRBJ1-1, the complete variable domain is NAGVMQNPRHLVRRRGQEARLRCSPMKGHSHVYWYRQLPEEGLKFMVYLQKENIIDESGMPKERFSAEFPKEGPSILRIQQVVRGDSAAYFCASSRDRTGTEAFFGQGTRLTVV.